A selection of T cell receptor beta chains follows, all from one sample in a study of PD-1 blockade in classical Hodgkin lymphoma. Sequenced by immunoSEQ multiplex PCR; TCRdb stores in-frame clones only, minus some. The sample gives tens of thousands of clones, 85% to 95% of which show up once; approximately 8% is in the top ten. The sample consisted of peripheral blood mononuclear cells (PBMCs), taken before the fourth cycle of nivolumab. The receptor set was obtained from a human donor with classical Hodgkin lymphoma. Each CDR3 is given with its conserved first and last residue.

J gene: TRBJ2-3; V gene: TRBV7-8; CDR3 protein: CASSLSTGGTSHRTDTQYF
J gene: TRBJ2-3; V gene: TRBV6-1; CDR3 protein: CASSEMRAGTDTQYF
J gene: TRBJ1-1; V gene: TRBV19; CDR3 protein: CASSINTVGEAFF
J gene: TRBJ2-7; V gene: TRBV6-1; CDR3 protein: CASSEDPPTSDF
J gene: TRBJ2-3; V gene: TRBV7-9; CDR3 protein: CASSPTSAYTQYF
J gene: TRBJ2-7; V gene: TRBV27; CDR3 protein: CASSQGYEQYF
J gene: TRBJ1-4; V gene: TRBV30; CDR3 protein: CAWSVSETSTNEKLFF
J gene: TRBJ2-1; V gene: TRBV15; CDR3 protein: CATSRVGGAYNEQFF
J gene: TRBJ2-5; V gene: TRBV18; CDR3 protein: CASSPTRRETQYF
J gene: TRBJ1-1; V gene: TRBV7-6; CDR3 protein: CASSIYRGPNTEAFF
J gene: TRBJ2-7; V gene: TRBV19; CDR3 protein: CASRTGGSYEQYF
J gene: TRBJ2-7; V gene: TRBV28; CDR3 protein: CASTGGLFSYEQYF
J gene: TRBJ1-6; V gene: TRBV18; CDR3 protein: CASSPESSPLHF
J gene: TRBJ1-6; V gene: TRBV4-2; CDR3 protein: CASSQAGQGSYNSPLHF
J gene: TRBJ2-7; V gene: TRBV27; CDR3 protein: CASSLDRGGEQYF
J gene: TRBJ1-1; V gene: TRBV6-5; CDR3 protein: CASSPTGGNTEAFF
J gene: TRBJ1-1; V gene: TRBV7-6; CDR3 protein: CASSRALTGGLNTEAFF
J gene: TRBJ1-2; V gene: TRBV7-2; CDR3 protein: CASSLPRYGYTF
J gene: TRBJ1-1; V gene: TRBV4-1; CDR3 protein: CASSQWGNTEAFF
J gene: TRBJ2-7; V gene: TRBV7-9; CDR3 protein: CASSYGQGAGEQYF
J gene: TRBJ2-5; V gene: TRBV5-1; CDR3 protein: CASSGQGGQQETQYF
J gene: TRBJ1-2; V gene: TRBV28; CDR3 protein: CASRGTGNYGYTF
J gene: TRBJ1-1; V gene: TRBV10-3; CDR3 protein: CAIQGQGASEAFF
J gene: TRBJ2-3; V gene: TRBV11-2; CDR3 protein: CASSLAAYTDTQYF
J gene: TRBJ1-4; V gene: TRBV21-1; CDR3 protein: CASSKKFLGGVDEKLFF
J gene: TRBJ2-1; V gene: TRBV29-1; CDR3 protein: CSVPGQIYNEQFF
J gene: TRBJ2-3; V gene: TRBV9; CDR3 protein: CASSLGPAGDTQYF
J gene: TRBJ1-4; V gene: TRBV11-2; CDR3 protein: CASSLYEKLFF
J gene: TRBJ2-7; V gene: TRBV27; CDR3 protein: CASSLSTGGYEQYF
J gene: TRBJ2-7; V gene: TRBV10-1; CDR3 protein: CASSEKPDIGYEQYF
J gene: TRBJ1-2; V gene: TRBV28; CDR3 protein: CASSLTGTGDLYGYTF
J gene: TRBJ2-7; V gene: TRBV5-1; CDR3 protein: CASSSGGDSYEQYF
J gene: TRBJ2-6; V gene: TRBV4-1; CDR3 protein: CASTQVILSGANVLTF
J gene: TRBJ2-5; V gene: TRBV4-1; CDR3 protein: CASSQGGQGAETQYF
J gene: TRBJ2-7; V gene: TRBV6-5; CDR3 protein: CASSYSRGQAYEQYF
J gene: TRBJ2-7; V gene: TRBV6-1; CDR3 protein: CASSEDSGQWVYEQYF
J gene: TRBJ2-5; V gene: TRBV7-7; CDR3 protein: CASSPRLTGLAGGPGTQYF
J gene: TRBJ2-1; V gene: TRBV7-2; CDR3 protein: CASSLAGPYNEQFF
J gene: TRBJ2-5; V gene: TRBV28; CDR3 protein: CASSFLDRVKTQYF
J gene: TRBJ2-7; V gene: TRBV2; CDR3 protein: CASSIAGFPYEQYF
J gene: TRBJ2-1; V gene: TRBV5-1; CDR3 protein: CASSLVPTGGNEQFF
J gene: TRBJ1-2; V gene: TRBV7-2; CDR3 protein: CASSLSGPKGGYTF
J gene: TRBJ2-3; V gene: TRBV18; CDR3 protein: CASSPRLAGGTDTQYF
J gene: TRBJ2-2; V gene: TRBV7-2; CDR3 protein: CASSLAGTGPGELFF
J gene: TRBJ2-1; V gene: TRBV5-1; CDR3 protein: CASSLTPGGTYNEQFF
J gene: TRBJ2-7; V gene: TRBV7-8; CDR3 protein: CASSTTGTSSSYEQYF
J gene: TRBJ2-7; V gene: TRBV5-6; CDR3 protein: CASSLDRTYEQYF
J gene: TRBJ2-7; V gene: TRBV6-1; CDR3 protein: CASKPGSYEQYF
J gene: TRBJ1-3; V gene: TRBV2; CDR3 protein: CASTERSGNTIYF
J gene: TRBJ2-3; V gene: TRBV27; CDR3 protein: CASRDLKRGGRTDTQYF